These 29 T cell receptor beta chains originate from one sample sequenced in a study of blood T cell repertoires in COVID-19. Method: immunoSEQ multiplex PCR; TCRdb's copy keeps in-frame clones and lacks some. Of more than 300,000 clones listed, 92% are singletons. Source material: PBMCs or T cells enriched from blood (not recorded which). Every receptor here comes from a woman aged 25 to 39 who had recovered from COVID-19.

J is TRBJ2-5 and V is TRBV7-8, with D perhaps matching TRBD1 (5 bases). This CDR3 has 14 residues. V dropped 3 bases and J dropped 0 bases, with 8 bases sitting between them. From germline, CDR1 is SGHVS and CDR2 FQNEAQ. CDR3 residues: CASSFGAYQETQYF. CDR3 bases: TGTGCCAGCAGCTTTGGGGCGTACCAAGAGACCCAGTACTTC.

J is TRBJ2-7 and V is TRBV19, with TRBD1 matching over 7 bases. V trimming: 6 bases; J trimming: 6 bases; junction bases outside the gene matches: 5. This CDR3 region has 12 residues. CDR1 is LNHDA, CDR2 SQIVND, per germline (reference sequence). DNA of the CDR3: TGTGCCAGTAGCACAACAGGGGTCGAGCAGTACTTC. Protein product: CASSTTGVEQYF.

The CDR3, as DNA: TGTGCCAGCAGCTTGGGGGTAGGCAGCGCAATCTCTGGAAACACCATATATTTT. It codes for CASSLGVGSAISGNTIYF. This chain connects TRBV5-8 to TRBJ1-3, with D unresolved. The CDR3 runs to 18 residues. Trimming removed 0 bases from V and 0 bases from J, with 16 bases in between. From germline, CDR1 is SGHTS and CDR2 YDEGEE.

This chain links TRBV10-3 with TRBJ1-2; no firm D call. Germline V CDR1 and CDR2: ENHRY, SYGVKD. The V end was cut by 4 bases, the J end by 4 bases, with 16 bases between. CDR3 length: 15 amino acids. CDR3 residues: CAISAGSGISYGYTF. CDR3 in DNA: TGTGCCATCAGTGCGGGGTCGGGGATCAGCTATGGCTACACCTTC.

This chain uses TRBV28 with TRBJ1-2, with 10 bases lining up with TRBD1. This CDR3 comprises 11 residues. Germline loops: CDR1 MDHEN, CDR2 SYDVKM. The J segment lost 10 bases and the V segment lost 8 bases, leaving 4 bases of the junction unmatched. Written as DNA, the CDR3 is TGTGCCAGCTACGGACAGGGGGACTACACCTTC. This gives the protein CASYGQGDYTF.

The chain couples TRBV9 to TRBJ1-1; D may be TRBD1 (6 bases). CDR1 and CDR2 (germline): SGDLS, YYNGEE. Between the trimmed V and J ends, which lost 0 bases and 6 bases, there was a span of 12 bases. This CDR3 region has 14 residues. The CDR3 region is CASSVEGVVAEAFF. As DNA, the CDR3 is TGTGCCAGCAGCGTAGAGGGGGTTGTGGCTGAAGCTTTCTTT.

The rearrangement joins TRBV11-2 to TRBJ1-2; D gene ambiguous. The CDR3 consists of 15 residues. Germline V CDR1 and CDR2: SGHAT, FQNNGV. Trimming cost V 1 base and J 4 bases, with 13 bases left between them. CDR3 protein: CASSLGGGSGYGYTF. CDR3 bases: TGTGCCAGCAGCTTAGGGGGTGGCAGCGGCTATGGCTACACCTTC. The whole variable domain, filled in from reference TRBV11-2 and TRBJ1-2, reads EAGVAQSPRYKIIEKRQSVAFWCNPISGHATLYWYQQILGQGPKLLIQFQNNGVVDDSQLPKDRFSAERLKGVDSTLKIQPAKLEDSAVYLCASSLGGGSGYGYTFGSGTRLTVV.

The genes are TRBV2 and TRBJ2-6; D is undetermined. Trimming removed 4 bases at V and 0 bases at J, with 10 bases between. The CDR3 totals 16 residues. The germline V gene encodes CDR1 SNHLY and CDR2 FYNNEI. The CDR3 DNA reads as TGTGCCAGCAGTGGAAATAGAGTCTCTGGGGCCAACGTCCTGACTTTC. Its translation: CASSGNRVSGANVLTF. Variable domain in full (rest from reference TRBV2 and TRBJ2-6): EPEVTQTPSHQVTQMGQEVILRCVPISNHLYFYWYRQILGQKVEFLVSFYNNEISEKSEIFDDQFSVERPDGSNFTLKIRSTKLEDSAMYFCASSGNRVSGANVLTFGAGSRLTVL.

The chain's CDR3 is CASSYSNPGQGNYGYTF. The CDR3 region has the DNA TGCGCCAGCAGCTATAGTAATCCGGGACAGGGGAACTATGGCTACACCTTC. The chain combines TRBV5-1 with TRBJ1-2, with 10 bases lining up with TRBD1. With 3 bases clipped from V and 2 bases from J, the junction kept 10 bases outside the gene matches. CDR1 is SGHRS, CDR2 YFSETQ, per germline. CDR3 length equals 17 residues.

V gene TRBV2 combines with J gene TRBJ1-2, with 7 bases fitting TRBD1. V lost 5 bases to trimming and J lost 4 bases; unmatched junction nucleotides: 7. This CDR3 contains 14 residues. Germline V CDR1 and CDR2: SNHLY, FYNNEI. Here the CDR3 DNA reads TGTGCCAGCAGTCAGGCAGGGGGATCCTATGGCTACACCTTC. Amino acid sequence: CASSQAGGSYGYTF.

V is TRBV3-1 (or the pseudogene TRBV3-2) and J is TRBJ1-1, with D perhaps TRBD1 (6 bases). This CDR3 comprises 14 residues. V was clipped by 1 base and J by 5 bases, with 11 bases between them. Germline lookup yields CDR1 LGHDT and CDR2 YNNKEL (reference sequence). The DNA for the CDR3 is TGTGCCAGCAGCCAAGTAGGGGGGGTTACTGAAGCTTTCTTT. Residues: CASSQVGGVTEAFF.

The CDR3 here is CASSFQGSGETQYF. The CDR3 DNA reads TGTGCCAGCAGTTTTCAGGGATCAGGAGAGACCCAGTACTTC. The chain carries TRBV28 and TRBJ2-5, with D possibly being TRBD1 (5 bases). The CDR3 sequence is 14 residues long. CDR1 is MDHEN and CDR2 is SYDVKM in the germline V gene. V lost 3 bases and J lost 4, with 12 bases in between. The full variable domain, completed using reference TRBV28 and TRBJ2-5, is DVKVTQSSRYLVKRTGEKVFLECVQDMDHENMFWYRQDPGLGLRLIYFSYDVKMKEKGDIPEGYSVSREKKERFSLILESASTNQTSMYLCASSFQGSGETQYFGPGTRLLVL.

CDR3 bases: TGTGCCAGCGGAGTGGTCACTAATGAAAAACTGTTTTTT. Encoded protein: CASGVVTNEKLFF. This sequence joins TRBV2 and TRBJ1-4; D call uncertain. This CDR3 region has 13 residues. Germline lookup yields CDR1 SNHLY and CDR2 FYNNEI. Trimming shortened V by 8 bases and J by 2 bases, and 9 bases separated the two germline ends.

For the CDR3, the DNA is TGTGCCACTACAACAGTGAACACTGAAGCTTTCTTT. Residues: CATTTVNTEAFF. The chain recombines TRBV28 with TRBJ1-1, with unresolved D. The V gene lost 10 bases and the J gene lost 0 bases, with 9 bases spanning the gap. The CDR3 spans 12 residues. CDR1 and CDR2 (germline): MDHEN, SYDVKM.

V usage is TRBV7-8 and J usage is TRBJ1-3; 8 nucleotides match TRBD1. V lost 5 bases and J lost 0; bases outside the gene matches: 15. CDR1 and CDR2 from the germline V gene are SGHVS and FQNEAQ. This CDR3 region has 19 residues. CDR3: CASSIWTGLTSNSGNTIYF. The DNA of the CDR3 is TGTGCCAGCAGCATCTGGACAGGGTTAACTTCCAACTCTGGAAACACCATATATTTT.

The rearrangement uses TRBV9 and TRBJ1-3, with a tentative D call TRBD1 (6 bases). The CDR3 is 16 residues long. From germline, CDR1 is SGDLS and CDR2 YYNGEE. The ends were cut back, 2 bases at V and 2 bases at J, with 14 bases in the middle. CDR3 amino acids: CASSVGGRITGNTIYF. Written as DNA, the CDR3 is TGTGCCAGCAGCGTTGGGGGCAGGATCACTGGAAACACCATATATTTT.

CDR3 DNA: TGCGCCAGCAGCCAAGTAAACACTAACAATGAGCAGTTCTTC. Translation: CASSQVNTNNEQFF. The rearrangement links TRBV4-3 to TRBJ2-1; D call uncertain. Germline V gene sequence: CDR1 LGHNA, CDR2 YSLEER. The CDR3 has 14 amino acids. V lost 1 base to trimming and J lost 5 bases, with 9 bases between them.

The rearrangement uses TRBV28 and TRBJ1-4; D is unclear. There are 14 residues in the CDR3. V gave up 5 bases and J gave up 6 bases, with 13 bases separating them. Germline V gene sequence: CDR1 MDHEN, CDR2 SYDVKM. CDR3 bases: TGTGCCAGCAGTCGTCCGGTCGCCGATGAAAAACTGTTTTTT. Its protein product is CASSRPVADEKLFF.

The DNA of the CDR3 is TGTGCCAGCAGCTTAATTGGGGACAGTAATTCACCCCTCCACTTT. Its protein product is CASSLIGDSNSPLHF. The chain uses TRBV7-3 and TRBJ1-6, with 7 nucleotides matching TRBD1. The ends lost 1 base at V and 6 bases at J; junction bases unmatched: 3. The CDR3 consists of 15 residues. The germline V gene has CDR1 SGHTA and CDR2 FQGTGA.

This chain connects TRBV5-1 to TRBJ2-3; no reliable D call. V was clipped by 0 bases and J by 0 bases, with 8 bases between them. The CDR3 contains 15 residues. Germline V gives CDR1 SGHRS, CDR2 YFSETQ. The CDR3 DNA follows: TGCGCCAGCAGCTTGGAAGCTTTCAGCACAGATACGCAGTATTTT. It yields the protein CASSLEAFSTDTQYF.

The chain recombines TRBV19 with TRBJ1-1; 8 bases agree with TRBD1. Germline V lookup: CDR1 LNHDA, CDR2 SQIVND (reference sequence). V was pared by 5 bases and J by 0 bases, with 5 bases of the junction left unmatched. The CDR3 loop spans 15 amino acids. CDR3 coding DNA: TGTGCCAGTAGTCCTCGGGACAGGTTGAACACTGAAGCTTTCTTT. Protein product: CASSPRDRLNTEAFF.

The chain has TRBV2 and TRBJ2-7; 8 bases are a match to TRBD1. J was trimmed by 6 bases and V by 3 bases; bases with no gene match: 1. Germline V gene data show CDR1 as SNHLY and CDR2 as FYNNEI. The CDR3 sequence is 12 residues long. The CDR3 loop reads CASSDDRGEQYF. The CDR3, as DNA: TGTGCCAGCAGTGATGACAGGGGCGAGCAGTACTTC.

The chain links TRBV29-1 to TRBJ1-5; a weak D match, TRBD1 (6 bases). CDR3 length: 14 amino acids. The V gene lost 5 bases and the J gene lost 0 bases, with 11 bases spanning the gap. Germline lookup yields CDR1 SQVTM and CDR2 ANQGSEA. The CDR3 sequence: CSVLQGNSNQPQHF. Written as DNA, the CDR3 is TGCAGCGTTCTGCAGGGGAATAGCAATCAGCCCCAGCATTTT. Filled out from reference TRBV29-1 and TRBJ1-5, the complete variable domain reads SAVISQKPSRDICQRGTSLTIQCQVDSQVTMMFWYRQQPGQSLTLIATANQGSEATYESGFVIDKFPISRPNLTFSTLTVSNMSPEDSSIYLCSVLQGNSNQPQHFGDGTRLSIL.

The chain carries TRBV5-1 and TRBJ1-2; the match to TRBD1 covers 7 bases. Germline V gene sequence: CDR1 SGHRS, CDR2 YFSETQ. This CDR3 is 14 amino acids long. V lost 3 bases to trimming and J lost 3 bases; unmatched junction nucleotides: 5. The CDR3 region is CASSYSGTDYGYTF. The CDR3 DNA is TGCGCCAGCAGCTATTCCGGGACAGACTATGGCTACACCTTC.

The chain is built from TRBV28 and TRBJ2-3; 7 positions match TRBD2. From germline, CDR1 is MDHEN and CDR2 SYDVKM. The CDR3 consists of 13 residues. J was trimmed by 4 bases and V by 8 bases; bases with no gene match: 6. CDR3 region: CASDPAGADTQYF. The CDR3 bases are TGTGCCAGCGATCCTGCGGGGGCAGATACGCAGTATTTT.

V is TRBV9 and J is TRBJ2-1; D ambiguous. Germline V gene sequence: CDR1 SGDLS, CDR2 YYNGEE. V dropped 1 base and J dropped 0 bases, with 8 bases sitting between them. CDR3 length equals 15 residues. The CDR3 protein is CASSVSGSSYNEQFF. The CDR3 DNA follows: TGTGCCAGCAGCGTATCAGGTAGCTCCTACAATGAGCAGTTCTTC.

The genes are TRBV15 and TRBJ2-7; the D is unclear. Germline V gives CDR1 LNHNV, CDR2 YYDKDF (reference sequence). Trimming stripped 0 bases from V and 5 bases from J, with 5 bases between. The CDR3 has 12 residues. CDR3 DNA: TGTGCCACCAGCAGAGATTCCAACGAGCAGTACTTC. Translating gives CATSRDSNEQYF.

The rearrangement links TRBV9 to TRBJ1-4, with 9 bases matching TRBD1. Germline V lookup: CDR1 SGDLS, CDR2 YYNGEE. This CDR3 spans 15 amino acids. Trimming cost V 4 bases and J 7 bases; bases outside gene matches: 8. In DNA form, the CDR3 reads TGTGCCAGCAGCCTCACCGGGACAGGGCTTGAAAAACTGTTTTTT. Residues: CASSLTGTGLEKLFF.

DNA of the CDR3: TGTGCCAGCACCATTACCCCAGGGAACACTGAAGCTTTCTTT. Translating it yields CASTITPGNTEAFF. The V call is TRBV7-8, the J call TRBJ1-1; unclear D gene. V lost 7 bases and J lost 1, with 13 bases in between. Germline-derived CDR1 and CDR2 are SGHVS and FQNEAQ. CDR3 length equals 14 residues. The full variable domain, rest sourced from reference TRBV7-8 and TRBJ1-1, is GAGVSQSPRYKVAKRGQDVALRCDPISGHVSLFWYQQALGQGPEFLTYFQNEAQLDKSGLPSDRFFAERPEGSVSTLKIQRTQQEDSAVYLCASTITPGNTEAFFGQGTRLTVV.